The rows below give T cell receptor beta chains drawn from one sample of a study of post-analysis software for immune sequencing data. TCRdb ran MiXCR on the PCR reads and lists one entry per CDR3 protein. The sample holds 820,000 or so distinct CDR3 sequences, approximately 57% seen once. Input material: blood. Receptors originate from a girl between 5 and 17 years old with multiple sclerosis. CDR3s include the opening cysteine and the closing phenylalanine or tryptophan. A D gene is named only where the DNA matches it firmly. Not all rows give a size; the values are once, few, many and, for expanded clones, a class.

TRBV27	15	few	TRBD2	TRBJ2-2	TGTGCCAGCAGTCACATGCGGGGGGCCACCGGGGAGCTGTTTTTT	CASSHMRGATGELFF
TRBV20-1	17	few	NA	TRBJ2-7	TGCAGTGCTAGAGATGCCCTAGGGACAGACTACGGGAGCGAGCAGTACTTC	CSARDALGTDYGSEQYF
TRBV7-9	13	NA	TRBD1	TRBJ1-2	TGTGCCAGCAGCCAACAGGGGTCCCATGGCTACACCTTC	CASSQQGSHGYTF
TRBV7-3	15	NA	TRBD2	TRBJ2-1	TGTGCCAGCAGCTTATTCTCTAGCGGTACACATGAGCAGTTCTTC	CASSLFSSGTHEQFF
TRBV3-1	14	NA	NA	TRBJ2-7	TGTGCCAGCAGCCAAGAACAGCACTCCTACGAGCAGTACTTC	CASSQEQHSYEQYF
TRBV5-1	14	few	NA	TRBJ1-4	TGCGCCAGCAGCCCTGGACACCTTAATGAAAAACTGTTTTTT	CASSPGHLNEKLFF
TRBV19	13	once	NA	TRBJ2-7	TGTGCCAGTAGTATGGCAGGGTGGGGCGAGCAGTACTTC	CASSMAGWGEQYF
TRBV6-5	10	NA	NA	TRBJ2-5	TGTGCCACAGGGGAAGAGACCCAGTACTTC	CATGEETQYF
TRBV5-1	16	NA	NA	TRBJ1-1	TGCGCCAGCAGCTTACAGGGACCGGGCGAAATCACTGAAGCTTTCTTT	CASSLQGPGEITEAFF
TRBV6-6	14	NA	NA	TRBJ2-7	TGTGCCAGCAGCCGGGACTTAATCTCCTACGAGCAGTACTTC	CASSRDLISYEQYF
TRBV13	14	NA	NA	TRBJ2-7	TGTGCCACCGACTCGTATAGGGGCGACTACGAGCAGTACTTC	CATDSYRGDYEQYF
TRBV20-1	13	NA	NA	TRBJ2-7	TGCAGTGCTAGAGGAATCACCCCCTACGAGCAGTACTTC	CSARGITPYEQYF
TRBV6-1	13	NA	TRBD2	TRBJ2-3	TGTGCCAGCAGTGAAGGACTAGCGGGAGCGCAGTATTTT	CASSEGLAGAQYF
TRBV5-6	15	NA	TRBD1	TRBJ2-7	TGTGCCAGCAGCAAACGACAGGGGGTCTCCTACGAGCAGTACTTC	CASSKRQGVSYEQYF
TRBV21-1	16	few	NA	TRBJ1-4	TGTGCCAGCAGCATGTCGACAGGGGGAGGAGGTGGAAAACTGTTTTTT	CASSMSTGGGGGKLFF
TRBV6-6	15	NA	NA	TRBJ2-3	TGTGCCAGCGTCGGTATAGCTACGGCCACAGATACGCAGTATTTT	CASVGIATATDTQYF
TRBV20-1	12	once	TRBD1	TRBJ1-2	TGCAGGGCTAAGGGACAGGGCATCGGCTACACCTTC	CRAKGQGIGYTF
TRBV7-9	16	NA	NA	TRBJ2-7	TGTGCCAGCAGCCCGGACCTTGTGAGGGACTCCTACGAGCAGTACTTC	CASSPDLVRDSYEQYF
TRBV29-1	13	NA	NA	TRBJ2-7	TGCAGCGTATCGGTCCTCCTCTCCTACGAGCAGTACTTC	CSVSVLLSYEQYF
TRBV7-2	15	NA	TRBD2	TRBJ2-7	TGTGCCAGCAGCTTAGTAAGCGGGGATTCCTACGAGCAGTACTTC	CASSLVSGDSYEQYF
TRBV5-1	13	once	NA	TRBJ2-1	TGCGCCAGCAGATACTTCCGGGGGAATGAGCAGTTCTTC	CASRYFRGNEQFF
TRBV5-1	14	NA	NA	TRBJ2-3	TGCGCCAGCAGCTGGCAGATTAGCACAGATACGCAGTATTTT	CASSWQISTDTQYF
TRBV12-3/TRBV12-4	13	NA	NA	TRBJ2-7	TGTGCCAGCAGAACCGAGACAAGGTACGAGCAGTACTTC	CASRTETRYEQYF
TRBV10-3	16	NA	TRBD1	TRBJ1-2	TGTGCCATCAGAGAACCGGGGACAGGCCCGAACTATGGCTACACCTTC	CAIREPGTGPNYGYTF
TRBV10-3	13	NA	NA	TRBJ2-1	TGTGCCATCAGTGGGTTAGGGACGGGTGAGCAGTTCTTC	CAISGLGTGEQFF
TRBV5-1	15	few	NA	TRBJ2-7	TGCGCCAGCAGCCAACTAGGGGGAGTCCCCTACGAGCAGTACTTC	CASSQLGGVPYEQYF
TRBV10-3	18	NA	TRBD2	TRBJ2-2	TGTGCCATCAGTGTCCCGGGGACTAGCGGGATGAACACCGGGGAGCTGTTTTTT	CAISVPGTSGMNTGELFF
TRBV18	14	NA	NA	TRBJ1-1	TGTGCCAGCTCACCAGACGGCGGACCCACTGAAGCTTTCTTT	CASSPDGGPTEAFF
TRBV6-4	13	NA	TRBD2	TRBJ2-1	TGTGCCAGCAGTGACAAGACTAGCGATCTACTGTTCTTC	CASSDKTSDLLFF
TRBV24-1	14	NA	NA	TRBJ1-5	TGTGCCACCAGTGATTTTACAAGCAATCAGCCCCAGCATTTT	CATSDFTSNQPQHF
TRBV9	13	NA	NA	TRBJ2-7	TGTGCCAGCAGCGTAGACGGAGGGGACGAGCAGTACTTC	CASSVDGGDEQYF
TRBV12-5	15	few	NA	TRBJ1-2	TGTGCTAGTGGTCTCATACAGGGAGGGGGATACGGCTACACCTTC	CASGLIQGGGYGYTF
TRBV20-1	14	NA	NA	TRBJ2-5	TGCAGTGCTCGAGGTCAGGGCCACCAAGAGACCCAGTACTTC	CSARGQGHQETQYF
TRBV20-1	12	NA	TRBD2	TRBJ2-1	TGCAGTGCCCGGGGGGGCCGCAATGAGCAGTTCTTC	CSARGGRNEQFF
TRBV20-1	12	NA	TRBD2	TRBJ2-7	TGCAGTGCCCCGTCGGGGGGGCGGGAGCAGTACTTC	CSAPSGGREQYF
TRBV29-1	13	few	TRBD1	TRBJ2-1	TGCAGCGTTGTCACAGGGGGCATGGATGAGCAGTTCTTC	CSVVTGGMDEQFF